This T cell receptor beta chain was retrieved from a study of cytomegalovirus exposure and HLA in healthy donors. Study context: Unique TCRs from HLA-typed donors, 70 million to 85 million of them, were held in an early data release.

CDR1 and CDR2 (germline): MGHDK, SYGVNS. V lost 0 bases, J lost 0 bases, and 9 bases lay in between. The CDR3 spans 15 residues. In the PCR, 60 Vbeta and 13 Jbeta primers were used. As handled by the study authors: Later work found roughly 80 million unique TCR beta chains, with 9.5 million to 14 million shared. Profiled with immunoSEQ multiplex PCR; TCRdb holds only in-frame clones, not every one. The V and J calls and the clone size are those of that table, but D and trimming were determined from the DNA. Counted here are more than 130,000 clones, roughly four fifths occurring once; the ten biggest clones make up roughly 4%. Regarding the study as a whole: Clonal expansion was found to be greater in HLA-associated TCR beta chains than in equally common others in a later analysis.

As to this clone: What it recognizes is unknown.

This chain connects TRBV25-1 to TRBJ2-7; D is perhaps TRBD2 (6 bases). Sequenced: PBMCs. The TCR was taken from a man aged 40-55 years in good health and CMV-seropositive. The CDR3 loop is CASSEYGGSSYEQYF. The CDR3 nucleotides read TGTGCCAGCAGTGAATATGGAGGGAGCTCCTACGAGCAGTACTTC.